Each of the 17 T cell receptor beta chains below was sequenced from the same sample in a study of spatial heterogeneity in lung cancer. Time point denoted: sample taken at primary tumor resection. No cell sorting; template was whole RNA from tumor, lung tissue or PBMC. TCRdb fed the 5' RACE reads into MiXCR, producing one record per CDR3 protein. Of approximately 11,000 distinct CDR3 sequences listed, under 4.5% were seen once; the top ten hold around 50%. The starting material was PBMCs, obtained at surgery. The receptors were gathered from a female donor with early-stage non-small cell lung cancer.

This clonotype appeared many times. This beta chain is off target for a library built for alpha chains, so its abundance means little. The rearrangement links TRBV12-3 or TRBV12-4 to TRBJ2-6, with D tentatively TRBD1 (5 bases). The V end was cut by 0 bases, the J end by 2 bases, with 8 bases between. The CDR3 contains 16 residues. As DNA, the CDR3 is TGTGCCAGCAGTTTAGCGCTAGGGGCTGGGGCCAACGTCCTGACTTTC. It specifies CASSLALGAGANVLTF.

This clonotype was recorded at least ten times. The library was built for alpha chains, so this beta chain is an off-target read and its size means little. This rearrangement joins TRBV19 to TRBJ2-5; no definite D call. CDR3 size: 12 residues. Looked up from germline, CDR1 is LNHDA and CDR2 is SQIVND (reference sequence). Trimming took off 3 bases at V and 4 bases at J, with 6 bases between the two ends. The CDR3 protein is CASSIRGETQYF. CDR3 nucleotide sequence: TGTGCCAGTAGTATTAGAGGAGAGACCCAGTACTTC.

In regard to this clonotype: Since it is a stray read in a library aimed at alpha chains, this beta chain has a size that is not meaningful. The rearrangement links TRBV24-1 to TRBJ2-5, with 7 positions matching TRBD2. The CDR3 runs to 14 residues. The germline gives CDR1 KGHDR, CDR2 SFDVKD. Trimming at V came to 5 bases and at J to 5 bases, leaving 7 bases not matched to a gene. The CDR3 sequence is CATSGSLATETQYF. The CDR3 region has the DNA TGTGCCACCAGTGGTTCACTAGCGACGGAGACCCAGTACTTC.

This clonotype was picked up many times. Found in a library prepared for alpha chains, this beta chain is an off-target read, and its abundance has little meaning. The rearrangement joins TRBV12-3 or TRBV12-4 to TRBJ2-5, with D possibly TRBD1 on 6 matching bases. The CDR3 loop spans 15 amino acids. V lost 5 bases and J lost 3, with 16 bases in between. The CDR3 here is CASSTSGTNEETQYF. Here the CDR3 DNA reads TGTGCCAGCAGTACATCCGGGACAAACGAAGAGACCCAGTACTTC.

On this clonotype itself: This may stem from a read error, because a much larger clone lies one nucleotide away. Found in a library prepared for alpha chains, this beta chain is an off-target read, and its abundance has little meaning. The rearrangement links TRBV25-1 to TRBJ1-6; TRBD1 agrees at 7 bases. Germline assignment: CDR1 MGHDK and CDR2 SYGVNS. This CDR3 is 17 amino acids long. V shed 6 bases, J shed 3 bases, and the junction held 11 bases outside the gene matches. The CDR3 here is CASRSRDQGVYNSPLHF. The CDR3 nucleotides read TGTGCCAGCAGATCTCGGGACCAGGGGGTCTATAATTCACCCCTCCACTTT.

This clonotype came up a few times. Because this beta chain is a stray read in a library intended to capture alpha chains, its abundance should not be given much weight. The CDR3 sequence: CASSPRQIPDTQYF. The CDR3, as DNA: TGTGCCAGCTCACCGAGGCAGATACCAGATACGCAGTATTTT. This chain joins TRBV18 and TRBJ2-3; no clear D. Looked up from germline, CDR1 is KGHSH and CDR2 is LQKENI. The ends were cut back, 3 bases at V and 4 bases at J, with 11 bases in the middle. This CDR3 contains 14 residues.

This clonotype counts as medium-sized. One junction end disagrees with the germline gene, perhaps due to a read error. In a library made to pick up alpha chains, this beta chain is a stray read with a size that means little. The rearrangement joins TRBV27 to TRBJ2-7; D call uncertain. There are 12 residues in the CDR3. Germline CDR1 and CDR2: MNHEY and SMNVEV (reference sequence). CDR3 nucleotide sequence: TGTGCCAGCAGTTCACAGTCCTCCGAGCAGTACTTC. This sequence encodes CASSSQSSEQYF.

This clonotype showed up many times. With the library built for alpha chains, this beta chain is off target and its frequency is not meaningful. The chain carries TRBV2 and TRBJ2-7; TRBD2 agrees at 11 bases. This CDR3 has 16 amino acids. CDR1 and CDR2 (germline): SNHLY, FYNNEI. Trimming took 6 bases from V and 0 from J; bases not matched to a gene: 7. The CDR3 protein is CASRLGLAATSYEQYF. CDR3 nucleotide sequence: TGTGCCAGCAGACTGGGACTAGCGGCGACCTCCTACGAGCAGTACTTC.

On this clonotype itself: A library made for alpha chains picked up this beta chain off target, so its size means little. The rearrangement links TRBV3-1 to TRBJ2-3; 10 nucleotides line up with TRBD2. V shed 0 bases, J shed 3 bases, and the junction held 3 bases outside the gene matches. CDR3 length: 16 amino acids. Germline V gene sequence: CDR1 LGHDT, CDR2 YNNKEL (reference sequence). CDR3 region: CASSQDPGLATDTQYF. The CDR3 region has the DNA TGTGCCAGCAGCCAAGATCCGGGACTAGCGACAGATACGCAGTATTTT.

In the case of this clonotype: This beta chain is off target for a library built for alpha chains, so its abundance means little. This chain links TRBV4-3 with TRBJ2-4; 16 positions agree with TRBD2. The length of the CDR3 is 16 residues. The germline V gene encodes CDR1 LGHNA and CDR2 YSLEER. Trimming removed 5 bases from V and 9 bases from J; junction bases left unmatched: 7. Written as DNA, the CDR3 is TGCGCCAGCAGCGTGGGACTAGCGGGGGGGCTTGCCATTCAGTACTTC. Protein product: CASSVGLAGGLAIQYF.

This clonotype was recorded a few times. For a library built for alpha chains, this beta chain is a stray read; little rests on its size. The rearrangement links TRBV9 to TRBJ2-2; perhaps TRBD1 as D (6 bases). The ends were cut back, 3 bases at V and 1 base at J, with 7 bases in the middle. This CDR3 region has 14 residues. The V gene's germline CDR1 is SGDLS and CDR2 YYNGEE. The CDR3 region is CASSGGQNTGELFF. CDR3 DNA: TGTGCCAGCAGCGGGGGACAGAACACCGGGGAGCTGTTTTTT.

This clonotype was seen at least ten times. This beta chain represents an off-target read in a library built for alpha chains; its size is of limited meaning. CDR3 coding DNA: TGTGCCAGCAGCTTAAATCCAGCGGGAGATTACAATGAGCAGTTCTTC. It specifies CASSLNPAGDYNEQFF. The chain links TRBV7-3 to TRBJ2-1; TRBD2 matches at 8 bases. V lost 1 base to trimming and J lost 4 bases; unmatched junction nucleotides: 6. Germline V gene lookup returns CDR1 SGHTA and CDR2 FQGTGA. The CDR3 has 16 amino acids.

Many counts were recorded for this clonotype. This beta chain is an off-target read within a library intended for alpha chains, so its frequency means little. This chain uses TRBV28 with TRBJ2-7; possible D gene TRBD1, 5 bases. The CDR3 spans 13 residues. CDR1 and CDR2 from the germline V gene are MDHEN and SYDVKM. V lost 1 base, J lost 6 bases, and 10 bases lay in between. The CDR3 DNA reads as TGTGCCAGCAGTTTATACGCCAGGGCCGAGCAGTACTTC. Translated: CASSLYARAEQYF.

In this sample, this clonotype turned up many times. A library made for alpha chains picked up this beta chain off target, so its size means little. V gene TRBV7-9 combines with J gene TRBJ1-6, with 7 bases identical to TRBD1. In germline, CDR1 is SEHNR, CDR2 FQNEAQ (reference sequence). The CDR3 covers 14 residues. V lost 4 bases to trimming and J lost 9 bases; unmatched junction nucleotides: 6. CDR3 protein: CASSSPGQISPLHF. The CDR3 nucleotides are TGTGCCAGCAGCTCCCCGGGACAGATTTCACCCCTCCACTTT.

About this clonotype: This beta chain was picked up by a library intended for alpha chains and is off target, so its count carries little meaning. The genes are TRBV20-1 and TRBJ2-7; either TRBD1 or TRBD2 may fit D (5 bases each). Per the germline V gene, CDR1 is DFQATT and CDR2 is SNEGSKA (reference sequence). Trimming took off 6 bases at V and 1 base at J, with 19 bases between the two ends. This CDR3 contains 15 residues. DNA for the CDR3: TGCAGTGCGACGGGGCTAACCTATCAATCCTACGAGCAGTACTTC. This sequence encodes CSATGLTYQSYEQYF.

In regard to this clonotype: With the library built for alpha chains, this beta chain is off target and its frequency is not meaningful. The chain is built from TRBV7-6 and TRBJ1-1, with D perhaps TRBD1 (6 bases). CDR1 SGHVS and CDR2 FNYEAQ come from the germline V gene. Trimming left V 2 bases short and J 6 bases short, with 13 bases between. CDR3 length: 14 residues. CDR3 coding DNA: TGTGCCAGCAGCTTAAGCCAGGGGATCGCTGAAGCTTTCTTT. Protein: CASSLSQGIAEAFF. The variable domain in full, with the rest retrieved from reference TRBV7-6 and TRBJ1-1, is GAGVSQSPRYKVTKRGQDVALRCDPISGHVSLYWYRQALGQGPEFLTYFNYEAQQDKSGLPNDRFSAERPEGSISTLTIQRTEQRDSAMYRCASSLSQGIAEAFFGQGTRLTVV.

To note about this clonotype: Little can be read into the size of this beta chain, an off-target read in a library designed for alpha chains. V usage is TRBV20-1 and J usage is TRBJ1-1; perhaps TRBD1 as D (6 bases). Per germline, CDR1 DFQATT and CDR2 SNEGSKA (reference sequence). There are 12 residues in the CDR3. V was trimmed by 7 bases and J by 1 base, leaving 10 bases between them. CDR3 bases: TGCAGTGTTGGACAGTCGAACACTGAAGCTTTCTTT. Its protein product is CSVGQSNTEAFF.